The 9 T cell receptor beta chains presented below share a single source sample, sequenced in a study of cytomegalovirus exposure and HLA in healthy donors. Amplification used 60 Vbeta primers and 13 Jbeta primers. Some clones are missing from TCRdb's copy, which holds only in-frame ones; the method was immunoSEQ multiplex PCR. The sample contains over 90,000 clones, less than 85% of which appear only once. Sequencing was done on a sample of PBMCs. The receptor source for this set is an older woman in good health and CMV-seropositive.

This clone was recorded once. This chain joins TRBV7-2 and TRBJ2-2, with a weak D call TRBD1 (5 bases). Trimming cost V 4 bases and J 4 bases, with 13 bases left between them. Germline V gives CDR1 SGHTA, CDR2 FQGNSA. The CDR3 length is 15 residues. The CDR3 protein is CASSSQGLTTGELFF. As DNA, the CDR3 is TGTGCCAGCAGCTCGCAGGGTTTAACCACCGGGGAGCTGTTTTTT.

This clone was seen a handful of times. The chain carries TRBV5-8 and TRBJ2-2; 10 bases fit TRBD2. This CDR3 is 16 amino acids long. Germline V CDR1 and CDR2: SGHTS, YDEGEE. V lost 0 bases, J lost 5 bases, and 4 bases stayed unmatched. CDR3 protein: CASSLVLAGDTGELFF. The CDR3 DNA sequence: TGTGCCAGCAGCTTGGTTCTAGCGGGAGATACCGGGGAGCTGTTTTTT.

The chain uses TRBV30 and TRBJ2-5; 7 bases agree with TRBD1. The junction had 10 bases not matched to a gene; V was cut back by 1 base and J by 5 bases. The CDR3 totals 15 residues. The V gene's germline CDR1 is GTSNPN and CDR2 SVGIG (reference sequence). The CDR3: CAWSGDSMPWETQYF. CDR3 nucleotides: TGTGCCTGGAGTGGGGACAGCATGCCCTGGGAGACCCAGTACTTC. The complete variable domain, with remaining parts taken from reference TRBV30 and TRBJ2-5, reads SQTIHQWPATLVQPVGSPLSLECTVEGTSNPNLYWYRQAAGRGLQLLFYSVGIGQISSEVPQNLSASRPQDRQFILSSKKLLLSDSGFYLCAWSGDSMPWETQYFGPGTRLLVL.

The chain has TRBV28 and TRBJ2-1, with 13 bases lining up with TRBD2. Germline CDR1 is MDHEN and CDR2 is SYDVKM. The CDR3 is 16 residues long. V gave up 5 bases and J gave up 5 bases; unmatched junction bases: 6. The CDR3 DNA follows: TGTGCCAGCAGTCTCGGACTAGCGGGAGCGCACAATGAGCAGTTCTTC. Its protein is CASSLGLAGAHNEQFF.

The rearrangement uses TRBV10-1 and TRBJ2-1; TRBD2 is a possible D gene (6 bases). Germline-derived CDR1 and CDR2 are WNHNN and SYGVQD (reference sequence). The CDR3 totals 15 residues. V lost 3 bases and J 4 bases, leaving 13 bases between the germline ends. This chain's CDR3 is CASSEGPGDYNEQFF. In DNA, the CDR3 is TGCGCCAGCAGTGAAGGACCGGGAGATTACAATGAGCAGTTCTTC.

This chain links TRBV7-9 with TRBJ1-2, with a possible D match to TRBD1 (5 bases). V was shortened by 7 bases and J by 2 bases, with 14 bases between the two germline ends. This CDR3 spans 14 amino acids. Germline CDR1 and CDR2: SEHNR and FQNEAQ (reference sequence). For the CDR3, the DNA is TGTGCCAGCAATAACAGACAGAGCAACTATGGCTACACCTTC. This sequence encodes CASNNRQSNYGYTF. The full variable domain, its missing parts supplied by reference TRBV7-9 and TRBJ1-2, is DTGVSQNPRHKITKRGQNVTFRCDPISEHNRLYWYRQTLGQGPEFLTYFQNEAQLEKSRLLSDRFSAERPKGSFSTLEIQRTEQGDSAMYLCASNNRQSNYGYTFGSGTRLTVV.

This chain uses TRBV5-4 with TRBJ2-5; TRBD1 matches 7 bases. Losses at the gene ends were 4 bases for V and 1 base for J; bases not matched to a gene: 7. CDR3 size: 15 residues. CDR1 is SGHNT, CDR2 YYREEE, per germline (reference sequence). CDR3 amino acids: CASSQHRQGQETQYF. The CDR3 DNA is TGTGCCAGCAGCCAGCACCGACAGGGCCAAGAGACCCAGTACTTC.

This clone has a handful of counts. V gene TRBV6-5 combines with J gene TRBJ2-6, with 7 nucleotides matching TRBD2. Germline CDR1 is MNHEY and CDR2 is SVGAGI. This CDR3 region has 15 residues. V shed 8 bases and J 0 bases; nucleotides not matched to a gene: 4. The CDR3 DNA follows: TGTGCCAGCCGGGGGGACGGCTCTGGGGCCAACGTCCTGACTTTC. This gives the protein CASRGDGSGANVLTF.

The rearrangement joins TRBV27 to TRBJ2-7, with D possibly TRBD1 on 6 matching bases. This CDR3 is built from 15 residues. V was trimmed by 0 bases and J by 4 bases, leaving 13 bases between them. Germline assignment: CDR1 MNHEY and CDR2 SMNVEV (reference sequence). CDR3 sequence: CASSLSWGQFYEQYF. CDR3 DNA: TGTGCCAGCAGTTTATCCTGGGGGCAGTTTTACGAGCAGTACTTC.